Below, 21 T cell receptor beta chains from the same sample are listed, as sequenced in a study of CD8 T cells in ankylosing spondylitis. TCRdb analysed the 5' RACE reads with MiXCR anew, one entry per CDR3 protein. The sample has nearly 350,000 distinct CDR3 sequences; 14% to 15% are singletons. The specimen sequenced was blood, either unsorted or a sorted T cell fraction (not recorded which). These TCRs come from a male donor with ankylosing spondylitis or in good health (not recorded which).

At least ten counts were recorded for this clonotype. The chain carries TRBV4-2 and TRBJ2-1; possibly TRBD2 for D (5 bases). The CDR3 consists of 16 residues. From germline, CDR1 is LGHNA and CDR2 YNFKEQ. The V and J ends lost 0 bases and 0 bases respectively, with 9 bases between them. The CDR3 loop is CASSQEPGSSYNEQFF. The CDR3 DNA follows: TGTGCCAGCAGCCAAGAACCGGGGAGCTCCTACAATGAGCAGTTCTTC.

This clonotype was seen more than once but under ten times. The gene calls are TRBV5-1 and TRBJ1-1; a weak D match, TRBD1 (5 bases). The ends were cut back, 0 bases at V and 2 bases at J, with 14 bases in the middle. Germline-derived CDR1 and CDR2 are SGHRS and YFSETQ. There are 16 residues in the CDR3. The CDR3 sequence: CASSLGGTGPNTEAFF. CDR3 coding DNA: TGCGCCAGCAGCTTGGGGGGTACAGGACCAAACACTGAAGCTTTCTTT.

Only a few counts were recorded for this clonotype. This sequence joins TRBV12-3 or TRBV12-4 and TRBJ2-1, with TRBD1 identical over 7 bases. The CDR3 spans 18 residues. V lost 4 bases, J lost 3 bases, and 15 bases stayed unmatched. CDR3 amino acids: CASSSSTRTGRSYNEQFF. CDR3 nucleotide sequence: TGTGCCAGCAGTTCTAGCACCCGGACAGGTAGGAGCTACAATGAGCAGTTCTTC.

The rearrangement uses TRBV27 and TRBJ2-1; 7 nucleotides align to TRBD2. V trimming: 7 bases; J trimming: 8 bases; junction bases outside the gene matches: 14. The CDR3 is made up of 15 amino acids. Germline V gene lookup returns CDR1 MNHEY and CDR2 SMNVEV (reference sequence). The CDR3 DNA reads TGTGCCAGCACGCCTTGGGGGGGGAGGTTCTATGAGCAGTTCTTC. Translating it yields CASTPWGGRFYEQFF.

V usage is TRBV6-1 and J usage is TRBJ2-7, with D possibly matching TRBD2 (5 bases). CDR3 size: 17 residues. Germline-derived CDR1 and CDR2 are MNHNS and SASEGT. Trimming removed 7 bases at V and 0 bases at J, with 22 bases between. This CDR3 reads CASTPRAGLGSSYEQYF. CDR3 bases: TGTGCCAGCACTCCTAGGGCCGGACTGGGAAGCTCCTACGAGCAGTACTTC.

The chain joins TRBV2 to TRBJ2-1; no definite D call. The CDR3 loop spans 13 amino acids. V lost 6 bases, J lost 5 bases, and 11 bases lay in between. CDR1 and CDR2 from the germline V gene are SNHLY and FYNNEI. This CDR3 reads CASSKDGNNEQFF. CDR3 bases: TGTGCCAGCAGCAAAGACGGCAACAATGAGCAGTTCTTC. Looking up the rest from reference TRBV2 and TRBJ2-1 gives the full variable domain: EPEVTQTPSHQVTQMGQEVILRCVPISNHLYFYWYRQILGQKVEFLVSFYNNEISEKSEIFDDQFSVERPDGSNFTLKIRSTKLEDSAMYFCASSKDGNNEQFFGPGTRLTVL.

This rearrangement joins TRBV6-1 to TRBJ2-3; D call uncertain. The CDR3 length is 12 residues. Germline V lookup: CDR1 MNHNS, CDR2 SASEGT. V dropped 0 bases and J dropped 2 bases, with 0 bases sitting between them. The CDR3 reads CASSEATDTQYF. CDR3 sequence (DNA): TGTGCCAGCAGTGAAGCCACAGATACGCAGTATTTT.

This chain links TRBV12-3 or TRBV12-4 with TRBJ1-2; 10 bases align to TRBD1. Trimming took 2 bases from V and 7 from J; bases not matched to a gene: 7. The CDR3 covers 15 residues. The CDR3 here is CASSLRQGADGGYTF. The CDR3, as DNA: TGTGCCAGCAGTTTACGACAGGGGGCGGATGGTGGCTACACCTTC.

The chain combines TRBV5-1 with TRBJ1-6; TRBD1 is a possible D gene (5 bases). The V gene lost 5 bases and the J gene lost 5 bases, with 14 bases spanning the gap. Germline V gene sequence: CDR1 SGHRS, CDR2 YFSETQ. The CDR3 sequence is 15 residues long. Written as DNA, the CDR3 is TGCGCCAGCAGTAGGGCAGGGACGAATAATTCACCCCTCCACTTT. Protein sequence: CASSRAGTNNSPLHF. Variable domain in full (rest from reference TRBV5-1 and TRBJ1-6): KAGVTQTPRYLIKTRGQQVTLSCSPISGHRSVSWYQQTPGQGLQFLFEYFSETQRNKGNFPGRFSGRQFSNSRSEMNVSTLELGDSALYLCASSRAGTNNSPLHFGNGTRLTVT.

This chain joins TRBV19 and TRBJ1-5; D possibly corresponds to TRBD1 (6 bases). This CDR3 region has 15 residues. The germline V gene encodes CDR1 LNHDA and CDR2 SQIVND (reference sequence). The V end was cut by 1 base, the J end by 5 bases, with 12 bases between. The CDR3 nucleotides read TGTGCCAGTAGTATAGCGACAGGATCCTATCAGCCCCAGCATTTT. It yields the protein CASSIATGSYQPQHF.

At least ten counts were recorded for this clonotype. The rearrangement joins TRBV7-9 to TRBJ2-1; TRBD2 matches at 9 bases. This CDR3 is 16 amino acids long. Trimming at V came to 2 bases and at J to 6 bases, leaving 8 bases not matched to a gene. Germline-derived CDR1 and CDR2 are SEHNR and FQNEAQ (reference sequence). CDR3 sequence (DNA): TGTGCCAGCAGCTTATACAGCGGGGGGCTCAGCAATGAGCAGTTCTTC. Its protein is CASSLYSGGLSNEQFF.

This clonotype has more than one count but fewer than ten. This rearrangement joins TRBV2 to TRBJ1-4, with D possibly matching TRBD1 (6 bases). Trimming shortened V by 10 bases and J by 5 bases, and 14 bases separated the two germline ends. This CDR3 has 13 residues. Germline-derived CDR1 and CDR2 are SNHLY and FYNNEI. The CDR3 DNA follows: TGTGCCACCGAAGGGGGGGTGAATGAAAAACTGTTTTTT. Protein product: CATEGGVNEKLFF.

This clonotype has ten or more counts. J is TRBJ1-6 and V is TRBV12-3 or TRBV12-4; perhaps TRBD1 as D (5 bases). The CDR3 extends over 12 amino acids. Trimming took off 5 bases at V and 11 bases at J, with 10 bases between the two ends. The CDR3 DNA is TGTGCCAGCAGTGCGCGGGGGACACCCCTCCACTTT. It yields the protein CASSARGTPLHF.

The chain couples TRBV5-1 to TRBJ1-4, with D perhaps TRBD1 (5 bases). Looked up from germline, CDR1 is SGHRS and CDR2 is YFSETQ. V shed 4 bases and J shed 3 bases, with 10 bases lying between them. CDR3 length: 14 amino acids. The CDR3 sequence is CASSVLGANEKLFF. CDR3 sequence (DNA): TGCGCCAGCAGCGTATTAGGGGCTAATGAAAAACTGTTTTTT.

This clonotype was seen a few times. As DNA, the CDR3 is TGCGCCAGCAGCTGGAACAGGGTAGAGGCTGAAGCTTTCTTT. This encodes CASSWNRVEAEAFF. The chain is built from TRBV5-1 and TRBJ1-1, with D maybe TRBD1 (6 bases). The length of the CDR3 is 14 residues. Germline lookup yields CDR1 SGHRS and CDR2 YFSETQ. Trimming took 3 bases from V and 6 from J, leaving 15 bases between them.

The rearrangement links TRBV7-8 to TRBJ2-1; 13 bases map to TRBD2. J gave up 1 base and V 5 bases, and 5 bases lay outside the gene matches. Per germline, CDR1 SGHVS and CDR2 FQNEAQ. The CDR3 sequence is 17 residues long. CDR3 nucleotide sequence: TGTGCCAGCAGCCTAACGGGACTAGCGGGATCCTACAATGAGCAGTTCTTC. It is translated as CASSLTGLAGSYNEQFF.

V gene TRBV3-1 combines with J gene TRBJ1-3; D ambiguous. V lost 8 bases to trimming and J lost 1 base, with 9 bases between them. The CDR3 contains 13 residues. Germline values: CDR1 LGHDT, CDR2 YNNKEL (reference sequence). The CDR3 loop reads CASGDESGNTIYF. CDR3 bases: TGTGCCAGCGGCGATGAGTCTGGAAACACCATATATTTT.

The sample holds a few counts of this clonotype. V and J are TRBV5-1 and TRBJ1-1; 9 nucleotides align to TRBD1. In germline, CDR1 is SGHRS, CDR2 YFSETQ. CDR3 length equals 15 residues. V gave up 4 bases and J gave up 6 bases; unmatched junction bases: 10. The CDR3 here is CASSLLGQGPAEAFF. The CDR3 DNA sequence: TGCGCCAGCAGCCTACTGGGACAGGGTCCGGCTGAAGCTTTCTTT. Together with reference TRBV5-1 and TRBJ1-1, the CDR3 gives the full variable domain: KAGVTQTPRYLIKTRGQQVTLSCSPISGHRSVSWYQQTPGQGLQFLFEYFSETQRNKGNFPGRFSGRQFSNSRSEMNVSTLELGDSALYLCASSLLGQGPAEAFFGQGTRLTVV.

CDR3 region: CASSLEFGGLAGTRHNEQFF. The CDR3 region has the DNA TGTGCCAGCAGCTTAGAATTCGGGGGACTAGCGGGAACTAGACACAATGAGCAGTTCTTC. The rearrangement joins TRBV7-8 to TRBJ2-1; TRBD2 agrees at 13 bases. This CDR3 is built from 20 residues. Trimming took 1 base from V and 5 from J; bases not matched to a gene: 14. Per the germline V gene, CDR1 is SGHVS and CDR2 is FQNEAQ.

The chain recombines TRBV5-1 with TRBJ2-1; D gene uncertain. Germline assignment: CDR1 SGHRS and CDR2 YFSETQ. V gave up 0 bases and J gave up 5 bases, with 12 bases separating them. The CDR3 has 15 amino acids. The CDR3, as DNA: TGCGCCAGCAGCTTGGCAGGCCCTAACAACAATGAGCAGTTCTTC. As protein: CASSLAGPNNNEQFF.

The genes are TRBV6-2 or TRBV6-3 and TRBJ1-1; 7 bases agree with TRBD1. V lost 6 bases, J lost 3 bases, and 7 bases stayed unmatched. Germline values: CDR1 MNHEY, CDR2 SVGEGT. This CDR3 is 14 amino acids long. The CDR3 DNA is TGTGCCAGCAGCTCCCACACAGGGGACACTGAAGCTTTCTTT. It yields the protein CASSSHTGDTEAFF.